This T cell receptor beta chain originates from a study of STAT5B mutations in CD4+ large granular lymphocyte leukemia. Study-wide results and caveats: TRBV06-family usage was enriched in top patient clones (8/27) versus controls (2/35). No patients shared main leukemic clonotypes, though roughly 25% appeared at low frequency elsewhere.

V was cut by 4 bases and J by 4 bases, with 11 bases left in between. The germline V gene encodes CDR1 SGHNT and CDR2 YYREEE (reference sequence). The CDR3 sequence is 13 residues long. As concerns this clone: Its antigen is currently unknown.

Data came from immunoSEQ multiplex PCR; TCRdb stores just in-frame clones and leaves some out. The sample lists 24,000 or so clones, about 79% occurring once. This receptor was obtained from a human donor in good health. The material sequenced was CD4+ T cells from blood buffy coats. V usage is TRBV5-4 and J usage is TRBJ1-1; perhaps TRBD1 as D (6 bases). The CDR3 DNA sequence: TGTGCCAGCAGCCTACAGGGAGGCACTGAAGCTTTCTTT. Amino acids: CASSLQGGTEAFF. The variable domain in full, with the rest retrieved from reference TRBV5-4 and TRBJ1-1, is ETGVTQSPTHLIKTRGQQVTLRCSSQSGHNTVSWYQQALGQGPQFIFQYYREEENGRGNFPPRFSGLQFPNYSSELNVNALELDDSALYLCASSLQGGTEAFFGQGTRLTVV.